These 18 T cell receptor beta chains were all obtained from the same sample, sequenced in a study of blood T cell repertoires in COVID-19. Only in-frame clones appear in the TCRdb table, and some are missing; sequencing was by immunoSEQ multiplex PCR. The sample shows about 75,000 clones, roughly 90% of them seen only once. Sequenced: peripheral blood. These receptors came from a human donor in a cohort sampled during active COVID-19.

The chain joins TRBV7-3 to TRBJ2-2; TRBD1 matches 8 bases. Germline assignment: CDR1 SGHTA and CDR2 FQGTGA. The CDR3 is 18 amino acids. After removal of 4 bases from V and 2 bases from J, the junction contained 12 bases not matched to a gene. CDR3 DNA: TGTGCCAGCAGCTCCCTGGGCAGGGGGCGTCTTAACACCGGGGAGCTGTTTTTT. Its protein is CASSSLGRGRLNTGELFF.

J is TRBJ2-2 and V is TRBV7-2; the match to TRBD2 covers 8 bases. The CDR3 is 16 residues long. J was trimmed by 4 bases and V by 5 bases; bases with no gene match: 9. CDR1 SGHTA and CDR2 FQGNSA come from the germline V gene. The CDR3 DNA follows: TGTGCCAGCAGCCCCGCCGGGGGGGTGGGCACCGGGGAGCTGTTTTTT. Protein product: CASSPAGGVGTGELFF.

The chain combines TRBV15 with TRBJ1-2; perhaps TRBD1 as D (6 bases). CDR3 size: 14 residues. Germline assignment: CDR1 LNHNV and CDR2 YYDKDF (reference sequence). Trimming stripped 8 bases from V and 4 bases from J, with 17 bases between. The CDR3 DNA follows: TGTGCCACCGAGGGCAGACAGGACGTCTATGGCTACACCTTC. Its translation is CATEGRQDVYGYTF.

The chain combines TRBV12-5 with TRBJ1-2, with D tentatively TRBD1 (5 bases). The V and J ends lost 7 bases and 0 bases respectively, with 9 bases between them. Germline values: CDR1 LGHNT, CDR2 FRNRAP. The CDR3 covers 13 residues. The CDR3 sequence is CASVPRANYGYTF. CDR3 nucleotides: TGTGCTAGTGTCCCCAGGGCTAACTATGGCTACACCTTC.

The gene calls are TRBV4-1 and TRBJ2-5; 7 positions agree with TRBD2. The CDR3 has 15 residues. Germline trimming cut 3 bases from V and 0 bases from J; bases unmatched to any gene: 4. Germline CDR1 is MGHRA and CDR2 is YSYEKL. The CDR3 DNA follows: TGCGCCAGCAGCCATCTTACTAGCGACCAAGAGACCCAGTACTTC. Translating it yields CASSHLTSDQETQYF.

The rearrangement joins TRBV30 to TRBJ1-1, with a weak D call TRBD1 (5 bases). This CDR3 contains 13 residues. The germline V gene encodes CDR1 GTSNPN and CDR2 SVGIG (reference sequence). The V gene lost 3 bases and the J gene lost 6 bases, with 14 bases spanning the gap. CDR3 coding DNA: TGTGCCTGGAGGCGACCGGGGGGAGCTGAAGCTTTCTTT. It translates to CAWRRPGGAEAFF.

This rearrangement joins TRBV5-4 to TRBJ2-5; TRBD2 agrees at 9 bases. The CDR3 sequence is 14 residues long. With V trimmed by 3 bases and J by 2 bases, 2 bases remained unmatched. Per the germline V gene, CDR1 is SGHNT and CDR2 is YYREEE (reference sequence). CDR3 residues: CASSSGLAQETQYF. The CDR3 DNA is TGTGCCAGCAGCTCTGGACTAGCGCAAGAGACCCAGTACTTC.

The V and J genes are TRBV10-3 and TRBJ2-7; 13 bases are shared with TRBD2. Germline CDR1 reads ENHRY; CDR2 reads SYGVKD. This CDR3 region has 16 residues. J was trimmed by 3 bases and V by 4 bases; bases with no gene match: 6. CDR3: CAISGRTSGRGYEQYF. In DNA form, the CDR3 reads TGTGCCATCAGTGGGAGGACTAGCGGGAGAGGCTACGAGCAGTACTTC.

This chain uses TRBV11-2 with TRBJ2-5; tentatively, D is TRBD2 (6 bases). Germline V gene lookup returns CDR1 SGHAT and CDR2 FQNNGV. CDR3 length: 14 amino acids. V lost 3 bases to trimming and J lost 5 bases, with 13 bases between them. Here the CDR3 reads CASSFSGSGETQYF. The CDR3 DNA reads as TGTGCCAGCAGCTTTTCCGGGAGCGGCGAGACCCAGTACTTC.

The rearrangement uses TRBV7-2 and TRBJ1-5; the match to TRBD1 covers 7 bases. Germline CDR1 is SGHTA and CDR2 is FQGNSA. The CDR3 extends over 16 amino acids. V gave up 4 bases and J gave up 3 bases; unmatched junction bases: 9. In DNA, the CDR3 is TGTGCCAGCAGCTACGGGACAGCCCCTAACAATCAGCCCCAGCATTTT. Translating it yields CASSYGTAPNNQPQHF.

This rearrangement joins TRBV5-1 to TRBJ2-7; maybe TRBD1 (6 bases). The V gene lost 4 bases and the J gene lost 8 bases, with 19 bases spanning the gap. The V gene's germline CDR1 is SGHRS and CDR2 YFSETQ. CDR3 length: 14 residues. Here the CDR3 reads CASSLLQGAAKQYF. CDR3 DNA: TGCGCCAGCAGCCTACTACAGGGAGCCGCGAAGCAGTACTTC.

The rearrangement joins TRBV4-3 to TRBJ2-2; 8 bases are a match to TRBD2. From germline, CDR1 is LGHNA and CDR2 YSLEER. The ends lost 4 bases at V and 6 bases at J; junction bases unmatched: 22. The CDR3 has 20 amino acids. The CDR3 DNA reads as TGCGCCAGCAGCCCATACCGCCCACTAGCGGCAGGAGGTATTGCCGGGGAGCTGTTTTTT. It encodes CASSPYRPLAAGGIAGELFF.

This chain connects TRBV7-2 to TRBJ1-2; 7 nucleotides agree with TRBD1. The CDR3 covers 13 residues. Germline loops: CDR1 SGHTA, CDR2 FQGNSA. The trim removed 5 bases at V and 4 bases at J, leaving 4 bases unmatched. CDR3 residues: CASSQGQVYGYTF. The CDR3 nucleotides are TGTGCCAGCAGCCAAGGACAGGTCTATGGCTACACCTTC.

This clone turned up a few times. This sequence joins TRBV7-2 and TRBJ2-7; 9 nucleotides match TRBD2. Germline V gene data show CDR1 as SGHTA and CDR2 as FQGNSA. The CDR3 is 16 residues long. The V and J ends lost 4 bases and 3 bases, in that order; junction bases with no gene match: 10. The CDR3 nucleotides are TGTGCCAGCAGCTCCGAAGGGACTAGCAGTTACTACGAGCAGTACTTC. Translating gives CASSSEGTSSYYEQYF.

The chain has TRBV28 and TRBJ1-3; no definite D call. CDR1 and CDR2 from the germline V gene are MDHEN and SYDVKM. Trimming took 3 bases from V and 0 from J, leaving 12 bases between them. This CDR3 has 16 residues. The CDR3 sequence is CASSLGRANSGNTIYF. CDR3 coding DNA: TGTGCCAGCAGTTTGGGGAGGGCCAACTCTGGAAACACCATATATTTT.

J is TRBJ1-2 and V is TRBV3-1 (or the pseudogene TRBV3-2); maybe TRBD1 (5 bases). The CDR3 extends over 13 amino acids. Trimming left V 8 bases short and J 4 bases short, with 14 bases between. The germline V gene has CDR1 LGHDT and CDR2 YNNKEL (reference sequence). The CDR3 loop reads CASHNQGTYGYTF. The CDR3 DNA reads TGTGCCAGCCACAACCAGGGAACCTATGGCTACACCTTC.

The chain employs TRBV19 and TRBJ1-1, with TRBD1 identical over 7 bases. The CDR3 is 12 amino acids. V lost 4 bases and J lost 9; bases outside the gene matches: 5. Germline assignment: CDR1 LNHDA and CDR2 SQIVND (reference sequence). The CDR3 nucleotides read TGTGCCAGTAGTAAACGACAGGGCCAAGCTTTCTTT. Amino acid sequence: CASSKRQGQAFF.

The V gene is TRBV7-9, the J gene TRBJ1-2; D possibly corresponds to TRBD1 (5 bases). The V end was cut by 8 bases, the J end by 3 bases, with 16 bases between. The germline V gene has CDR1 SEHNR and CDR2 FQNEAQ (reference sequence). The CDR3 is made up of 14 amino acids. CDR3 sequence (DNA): TGTGCCAGCGCTGGGGGAGGGGTTGACTATGGCTACACCTTC. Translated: CASAGGGVDYGYTF.